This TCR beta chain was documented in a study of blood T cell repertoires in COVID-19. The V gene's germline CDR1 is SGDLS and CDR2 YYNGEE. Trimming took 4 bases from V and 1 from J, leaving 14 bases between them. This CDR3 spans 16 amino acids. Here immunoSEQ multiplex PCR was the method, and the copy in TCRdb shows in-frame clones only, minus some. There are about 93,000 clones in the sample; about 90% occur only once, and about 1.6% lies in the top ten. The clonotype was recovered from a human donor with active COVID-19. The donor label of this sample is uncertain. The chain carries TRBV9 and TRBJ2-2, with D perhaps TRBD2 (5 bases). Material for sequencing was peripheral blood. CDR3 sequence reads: CASSHGLRWNTGELFF. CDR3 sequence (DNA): TGTGCCAGCAGCCATGGACTCCGGTGGAACACCGGGGAGCTGTTTTTT.